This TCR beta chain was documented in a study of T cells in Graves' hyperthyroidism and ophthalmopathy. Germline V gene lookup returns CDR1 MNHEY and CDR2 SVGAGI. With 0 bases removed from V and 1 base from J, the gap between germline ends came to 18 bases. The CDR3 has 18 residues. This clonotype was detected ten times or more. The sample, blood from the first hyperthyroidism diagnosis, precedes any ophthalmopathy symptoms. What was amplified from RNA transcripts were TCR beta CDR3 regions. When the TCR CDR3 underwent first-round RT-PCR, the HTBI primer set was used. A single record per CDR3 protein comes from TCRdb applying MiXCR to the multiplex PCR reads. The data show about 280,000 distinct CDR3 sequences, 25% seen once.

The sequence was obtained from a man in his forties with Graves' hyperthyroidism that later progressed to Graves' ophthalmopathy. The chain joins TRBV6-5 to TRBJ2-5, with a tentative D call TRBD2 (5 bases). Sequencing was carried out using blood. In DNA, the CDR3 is TGTGCCAGCAGTTACTCGATAGGCCCAGCGGAAATCCAAGAGACCCAGTACTTC. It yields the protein CASSYSIGPAEIQETQYF.